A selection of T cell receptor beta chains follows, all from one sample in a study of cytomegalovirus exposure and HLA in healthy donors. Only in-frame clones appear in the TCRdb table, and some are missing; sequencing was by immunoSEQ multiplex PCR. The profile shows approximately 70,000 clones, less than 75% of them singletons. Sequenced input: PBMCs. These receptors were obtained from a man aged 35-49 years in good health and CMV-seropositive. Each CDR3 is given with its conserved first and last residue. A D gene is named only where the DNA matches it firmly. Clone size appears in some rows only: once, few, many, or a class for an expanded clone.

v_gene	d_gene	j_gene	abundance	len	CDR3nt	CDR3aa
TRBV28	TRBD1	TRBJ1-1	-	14	TGTGCCAGCTCCTCCGGGACAGGGACCACTGAAGCTTTCTTT	CASSSGTGTTEAFF
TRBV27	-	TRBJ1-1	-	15	TGTGCCAGCAGCTCGAGGGGGTGGATGAACACTGAAGCTTTCTTT	CASSSRGWMNTEAFF
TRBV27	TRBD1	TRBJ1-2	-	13	TGTGCCAGCAGTCCCCGGACAGGGGATGGCTACACCTTC	CASSPRTGDGYTF
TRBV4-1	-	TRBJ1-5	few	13	TGCGCCAGCAGCCAAGTCGACAGACAGCCCCAGCATTTT	CASSQVDRQPQHF
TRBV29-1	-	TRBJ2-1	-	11	TGCAGCGTTGCAGGGAATAATGAGCAGTTCTTC	CSVAGNNEQFF
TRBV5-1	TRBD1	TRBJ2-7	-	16	TGCGCCAGCAGCTTGGCCTGGGACAGGGGGACCTACGAGCAGTACTTC	CASSLAWDRGTYEQYF
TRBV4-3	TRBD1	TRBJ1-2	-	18	TGCGCCAGCAGCCAAGACTTAGGGGAGACAGGGGGGTACTATGGCTACACCTTC	CASSQDLGETGGYYGYTF
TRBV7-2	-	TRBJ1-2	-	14	TGTGCCAGCGGGCAAAACAGGGATTTGAATGGCTACACCTTC	CASGQNRDLNGYTF
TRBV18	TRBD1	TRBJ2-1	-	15	TGTGCCAGCTCAGCGGGACAGGGAGCCACCAATGAGCAGTTCTTC	CASSAGQGATNEQFF
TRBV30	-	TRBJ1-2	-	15	TGTGCCTGGAGCGCAACGGGGGGAAAAAACTATGGCTACACCTTC	CAWSATGGKNYGYTF
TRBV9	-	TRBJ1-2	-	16	TGTGCCAGCAGCGTCCAACCCCTCACGGGGAAGGAAGGCTACACCTTC	CASSVQPLTGKEGYTF
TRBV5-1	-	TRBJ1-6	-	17	TGCGCCAGCAGCTTGGAAGGGGCAGGGTCCGGCAATTCACCCCTCCACTTT	CASSLEGAGSGNSPLHF
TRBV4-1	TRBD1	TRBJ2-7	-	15	TGCGCCAGCAGCGGGGGACAGGGGCCCGCCTACGAGCAGTACTTC	CASSGGQGPAYEQYF
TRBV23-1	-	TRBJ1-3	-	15	TGCGCCAGCAGTCAATCCCGGGGGGCGGGAAACACCATATATTTT	CASSQSRGAGNTIYF
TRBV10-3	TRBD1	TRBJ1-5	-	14	TGTGCCACGAGCGACAGGGAATCAAGTCAGCCCCAGCATTTT	CATSDRESSQPQHF